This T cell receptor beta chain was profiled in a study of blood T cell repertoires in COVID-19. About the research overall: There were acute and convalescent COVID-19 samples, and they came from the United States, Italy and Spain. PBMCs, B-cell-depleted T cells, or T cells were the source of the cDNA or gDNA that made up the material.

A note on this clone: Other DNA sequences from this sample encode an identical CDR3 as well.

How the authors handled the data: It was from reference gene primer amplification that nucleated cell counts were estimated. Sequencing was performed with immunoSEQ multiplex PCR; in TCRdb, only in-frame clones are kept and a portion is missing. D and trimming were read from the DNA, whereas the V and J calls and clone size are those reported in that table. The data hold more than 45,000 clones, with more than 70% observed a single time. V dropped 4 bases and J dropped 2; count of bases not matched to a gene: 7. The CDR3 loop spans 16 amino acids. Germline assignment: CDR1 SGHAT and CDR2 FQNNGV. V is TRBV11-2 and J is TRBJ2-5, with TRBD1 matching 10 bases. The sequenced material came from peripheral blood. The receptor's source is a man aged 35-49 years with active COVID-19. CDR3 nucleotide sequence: TGTGCCAGCAGCTCCCGGGACAGGGGTCATCAAGAGACCCAGTACTTC. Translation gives CASSSRDRGHQETQYF.